This T cell receptor beta chain was sequenced in a study of CD8 T cells in Susac syndrome. An amount of RNA that ranged from roughly 0.45 to 1 ug was reverse transcribed with random hexamers. immunoSEQ multiplex PCR amplified TCR beta CDR3 across 54 Vbeta, 13 Jbeta. TCRdb processed the immunoSEQ multiplex PCR reads anew with MiXCR; each CDR3 protein has one entry. The table has over 150,000 distinct CDR3 sequences, around 93% seen once. CDR3 length: 13 amino acids. Germline loops: CDR1 DFQATT, CDR2 SNEGSKA (reference sequence). V lost 3 bases to trimming and J lost 5 bases, with 13 bases between them.

The source of this sequence is a human donor with multiple sclerosis. The sequenced sample consisted of CD4+ T cells from PBMCs. V gene TRBV20-1 combines with J gene TRBJ1-2, with D hard to call. This chain's CDR3 is CSASPSGVYGYTF. CDR3 coding DNA: TGCAGTGCTAGCCCCAGTGGGGTATATGGCTACACCTTC.